The present entry profiles one T cell receptor beta chain with its context. The data were obtained in a study of blood T cell repertoires in COVID-19. In the study overall: Acute-phase and convalescent COVID-19 samples originated in the United States, Italy and Spain.

Germline V lookup: CDR1 LNHDA, CDR2 SQIVND (reference sequence). Trimming shortened V by 7 bases and J by 0 bases, and 9 bases separated the two germline ends. The CDR3 consists of 13 residues. Per the original methods: The assay estimated nucleated cells by amplifying reference gene primers. TCRdb's table, derived via immunoSEQ multiplex PCR, lists solely in-frame clones and lacks some. The V and J calls and clone size come from that table; D and trimming were worked out from the DNA. Of about 280,000 clones listed, over 75% were seen once; the top ten hold less than 6.5%. The sample consisted of peripheral blood. V is TRBV19 and J is TRBJ2-5; tentative D call: TRBD2 (5 bases). This receptor was obtained from a man over 45 with active or convalescent COVID-19. CDR3 DNA: TGTGCCAGTAACACTAGAAACCAAGAGACCCAGTACTTC. Its protein product is CASNTRNQETQYF. The full variable domain, with the rest looked up from reference TRBV19 and TRBJ2-5, is DGGITQSPKYLFRKEGQNVTLSCEQNLNHDAMYWYRQDPGQGLRLIYYSQIVNDFQKGDIAEGYSVSREKKESFPLTVTSAQKNPTAFYLCASNTRNQETQYFGPGTRLLVL.